Listed here are 19 T cell receptor beta chains from one sample, sequenced in a study of beta chain features in type 1 diabetes. Study-level findings and limits: Across all four CD4+ subsets, people with type 1 diabetes showed modestly shorter TCRB CDR3s.

Their antigen targets remain unknown. cDNA synthesis used the whole RNA isolate, giving expressed TCRB sequences. Sequenced by immunoSEQ multiplex PCR; TCRdb stores in-frame clones only, minus some. Seen here are 150,000 to 190,000 clones, 10% observed once, and the top ten hold 0.45% to 0.6%. Sequences were obtained from central memory CD4+ T cells from blood. These receptors originate from a man younger than 45 with type 1 diabetes.

This chain joins TRBV5-4 and TRBJ2-1; 10 bases are a match to TRBD2. This CDR3 spans 15 amino acids. Germline V gene sequence: CDR1 SGHNT, CDR2 YYREEE (reference sequence). Losses at the gene ends were 4 bases for V and 3 bases for J; bases not matched to a gene: 4. Written as DNA, the CDR3 is TGTGCCAGCAGCCCGACTAGCGGGTTCTACAATGAGCAGTTCTTC. Its protein is CASSPTSGFYNEQFF.

This clone was found a few times. The chain has TRBV29-1 and TRBJ2-1; TRBD2 might be the D (6 bases). The CDR3 covers 14 residues. V was pared by 0 bases and J by 15 bases, with 21 bases between. Germline V gene data show CDR1 as SQVTM and CDR2 as ANQGSEA. The CDR3 sequence is CSVEDRGRGEARFF. The CDR3 DNA is TGCAGCGTTGAAGATCGAGGGAGAGGGGAGGCGCGGTTCTTC.

The chain employs TRBV29-1 and TRBJ2-3, with 10 bases that match TRBD2. Per the germline V gene, CDR1 is SQVTM and CDR2 is ANQGSEA. The CDR3 is 14 amino acids. Trimming removed 6 bases from V and 6 bases from J; junction bases left unmatched: 9. Here the CDR3 reads CSVATGTSEDTQYF. CDR3 coding DNA: TGCAGCGTAGCGACGGGGACTAGCGAGGATACGCAGTATTTT.

The V gene is TRBV19, the J gene TRBJ1-2, with D unresolved. The CDR3 is 14 residues long. Trimming pared 5 bases from V and 6 bases from J, leaving 16 bases between. Germline-derived CDR1 and CDR2 are LNHDA and SQIVND (reference sequence). The CDR3, as DNA: TGTGCCAGTAGTCCTCGCCGGGGAGCAGATGGCTACACCTTC. As protein: CASSPRRGADGYTF.

This clone was recorded a few times. The V and J genes are TRBV6-1 and TRBJ1-1, with 7 bases aligning to TRBD1. The germline gives CDR1 MNHNS, CDR2 SASEGT. Trimming took 5 bases from V and 5 from J; bases not matched to a gene: 8. The CDR3 totals 14 residues. The CDR3 sequence is CASSSNRGETEAFF. CDR3 in DNA: TGTGCCAGCAGTTCGAACAGGGGTGAGACTGAAGCTTTCTTT.

This clone was counted between two and nine times. The rearrangement joins TRBV30 to TRBJ2-3; possible D gene TRBD2, 5 bases. The CDR3 spans 13 residues. The germline gives CDR1 GTSNPN, CDR2 SVGIG (reference sequence). V dropped 4 bases and J dropped 0 bases, with 8 bases sitting between them. CDR3 sequence reads: CAWKERSTDTQYF. DNA for the CDR3: TGTGCCTGGAAGGAGCGGAGCACAGATACGCAGTATTTT.

This chain joins TRBV9 and TRBJ2-5, with D possibly matching TRBD1 (7 bases). Between the trimmed V and J ends, which lost 1 base and 5 bases, there was a span of 12 bases. Germline V gene sequence: CDR1 SGDLS, CDR2 YYNGEE. The CDR3 contains 14 residues. For the CDR3, the DNA is TGTGCCAGCAGCGTAACCGCAGGGGGGGAGACCCAGTACTTC. Its protein is CASSVTAGGETQYF.

Only a few counts were recorded for this clone. The chain is built from TRBV2 and TRBJ2-1, with TRBD2 matching 7 bases. The CDR3 totals 11 residues. Trimming removed 8 bases from V and 7 bases from J; junction bases left unmatched: 2. Looked up from germline, CDR1 is SNHLY and CDR2 is FYNNEI. The CDR3 DNA is TGTGCCAGCGCGGGAGCGAATGAGCAGTTCTTC. Encoded protein: CASAGANEQFF. Looking up the rest from reference TRBV2 and TRBJ2-1 gives the full variable domain: EPEVTQTPSHQVTQMGQEVILRCVPISNHLYFYWYRQILGQKVEFLVSFYNNEISEKSEIFDDQFSVERPDGSNFTLKIRSTKLEDSAMYFCASAGANEQFFGPGTRLTVL.

This clone was found a few times. This rearrangement joins TRBV2 to TRBJ1-5, with D tentatively TRBD1 (5 bases). Trimming pared 5 bases from V and 1 base from J, leaving 9 bases between. Germline CDR1 SNHLY, CDR2 FYNNEI. The CDR3 is made up of 14 amino acids. The CDR3 is CASSFGGSNQPQHF. The CDR3 bases are TGTGCCAGCAGTTTCGGGGGGAGCAATCAGCCCCAGCATTTT.

This clone was counted between two and nine times. The V and J genes are TRBV5-4 and TRBJ2-5, with D possibly matching TRBD1 (6 bases). The V gene lost 9 bases and the J gene lost 4 bases, with 19 bases spanning the gap. Germline CDR1 reads SGHNT; CDR2 reads YYREEE (reference sequence). CDR3 length: 14 amino acids. The CDR3 reads CATALTGSGETQYF. DNA of the CDR3: TGTGCCACGGCCCTTACAGGGAGTGGAGAGACCCAGTACTTC. Variable domain in full (rest from reference TRBV5-4 and TRBJ2-5): ETGVTQSPTHLIKTRGQQVTLRCSSQSGHNTVSWYQQALGQGPQFIFQYYREEENGRGNFPPRFSGLQFPNYSSELNVNALELDDSALYLCATALTGSGETQYFGPGTRLLVL.

Only a few counts were recorded for this clone. The chain recombines TRBV5-4 with TRBJ2-5; D unclear. The V end lost 4 bases, the J end lost 5 bases, and 12 bases lay between the germline ends. In germline, CDR1 is SGHNT, CDR2 YYREEE (reference sequence). This CDR3 is 13 amino acids long. In nucleotides, the CDR3 is TGTGCCAGCAGCCAGAGCATCAGGGAGACCCAGTACTTC. Protein sequence: CASSQSIRETQYF.

This clone was observed a few times. The chain is built from TRBV7-6 and TRBJ2-7; 9 nucleotides align to TRBD2. V trimming: 2 bases; J trimming: 7 bases; junction bases outside the gene matches: 9. CDR1 SGHVS and CDR2 FNYEAQ come from the germline V gene. The CDR3 is 15 amino acids. The CDR3 nucleotides read TGTGCCAGCAGCTTAATGCTAGCGGGGTCTGGGGAGCAGTACTTC. Its protein product is CASSLMLAGSGEQYF.

The rearrangement joins TRBV29-1 to TRBJ2-3; 7 bases fit TRBD1. Germline assignment: CDR1 SQVTM and CDR2 ANQGSEA. The CDR3 contains 13 residues. Germline trimming cut 7 bases from V and 4 bases from J; bases unmatched to any gene: 8. In DNA form, the CDR3 reads TGCAGCGGCGGGTCACAGGGGCCAGATACGCAGTATTTT. Amino acids: CSGGSQGPDTQYF.

This clone has a handful of counts. The chain couples TRBV28 to TRBJ2-7, with D perhaps matching TRBD2 (5 bases). Germline V CDR1 and CDR2: MDHEN, SYDVKM. This CDR3 comprises 13 residues. With 6 bases removed from V and 4 bases from J, the gap between germline ends came to 13 bases. CDR3 amino acids: CASRPSGLYEQYF. The CDR3 region has the DNA TGTGCCAGCAGACCCAGCGGACTTTACGAGCAGTACTTC. Full variable domain (rest looked up from reference TRBV28 and TRBJ2-7): DVKVTQSSRYLVKRTGEKVFLECVQDMDHENMFWYRQDPGLGLRLIYFSYDVKMKEKGDIPEGYSVSREKKERFSLILESASTNQTSMYLCASRPSGLYEQYFGPGTRLTVT.

DNA for the CDR3: TGCGCCAGCAGCCAAGATTTGGACTTATCCTACGAGCAGTACTTC. It yields the protein CASSQDLDLSYEQYF. The chain employs TRBV4-3 and TRBJ2-7, with D possibly matching TRBD2 (5 bases). CDR1 and CDR2 from the germline V gene are LGHNA and YSLEER. The V end was cut by 0 bases, the J end by 1 base, with 10 bases between. The CDR3 extends over 15 amino acids.

The V call is TRBV15, the J call TRBJ1-5, with D tentatively TRBD1 (5 bases). Per germline, CDR1 LNHNV and CDR2 YYDKDF (reference sequence). This CDR3 has 12 amino acids. Trimming took 8 bases from V and 4 from J, leaving 9 bases between them. CDR3 bases: TGTGCCACCGGGACTGATAATCAGCCCCAGCATTTT. It yields the protein CATGTDNQPQHF.

The V gene is TRBV7-9, the J gene TRBJ2-5; D gene ambiguous. Per the germline V gene, CDR1 is SEHNR and CDR2 is FQNEAQ (reference sequence). V was trimmed by 1 base and J by 2 bases, leaving 14 bases between them. The CDR3 length is 16 residues. The CDR3 sequence is CASSLGISNLQETQYF. Written as DNA, the CDR3 is TGTGCCAGCAGCTTAGGTATCAGTAACCTTCAAGAGACCCAGTACTTC.

V usage is TRBV28 and J usage is TRBJ2-7; a possible D gene is TRBD1 (5 bases). V lost 5 bases and J 3 bases, leaving 23 bases between the germline ends. The germline gives CDR1 MDHEN, CDR2 SYDVKM. The CDR3 extends over 17 amino acids. CDR3 sequence: CASSVGVGGSFIYEQYF. The DNA of the CDR3 is TGTGCCAGCAGTGTAGGGGTTGGTGGTAGCTTCATCTACGAGCAGTACTTC.

This rearrangement joins TRBV14 to TRBJ1-4, with TRBD1 as a possible D gene (5 bases). Looked up from germline, CDR1 is SGHDN and CDR2 is FVKESK. V gave up 4 bases and J gave up 8 bases, with 11 bases separating them. This CDR3 contains 13 residues. The CDR3, as DNA: TGTGCCAGCAGCCGCGGGGCTCGGGAAAAACTGTTTTTT. This translates into CASSRGAREKLFF.